Following are 9 T cell receptor beta chains from one sample sequenced in a study of cytomegalovirus exposure and HLA in healthy donors. A multiplex PCR was run with 60 Vbeta primers and 13 Jbeta primers. Clones were read by immunoSEQ multiplex PCR, and TCRdb kept only the in-frame ones, dropping some. Of 120,000 or so clones listed, 80% are singletons. Material for sequencing was PBMCs. These TCRs come from a male donor in good health and CMV-seronegative.

This clone was seen once. DNA for the CDR3: TGTGCCAGCAGCTTAGGAAATAGCCTCTCTGGAAACACCATATATTTT. Residues: CASSLGNSLSGNTIYF. The rearrangement links TRBV7-8 to TRBJ1-3; D remains unclear. The germline V gene has CDR1 SGHVS and CDR2 FQNEAQ. V was pared by 1 base and J by 0 bases, with 10 bases between. The CDR3 runs 16 residues.

Here the CDR3 DNA reads TGTGCCAGCAGAAATTCAAGGGGCAACTATGGCTACACCTTC. Translation gives CASRNSRGNYGYTF. The V gene is TRBV5-6, the J gene TRBJ1-2; TRBD1 might be the D (5 bases). From germline, CDR1 is SGHDT and CDR2 YYEEEE. Trimming shortened V by 5 bases and J by 2 bases, and 13 bases separated the two germline ends. The CDR3 extends over 14 amino acids.

The V call is TRBV5-1, the J call TRBJ2-7, with D perhaps matching TRBD1 (6 bases). Germline lookup yields CDR1 SGHRS and CDR2 YFSETQ. V was clipped by 0 bases and J by 2 bases, with 9 bases between them. The CDR3 spans 14 residues. The CDR3 DNA follows: TGCGCCAGCAGCTTGGGACAGGCCACCTACGAGCAGTACTTC. This gives the protein CASSLGQATYEQYF.

This rearrangement joins TRBV27 to TRBJ1-1, with 8 bases lining up with TRBD1. J gave up 0 bases and V 2 bases, and 5 bases lay outside the gene matches. The V gene's germline CDR1 is MNHEY and CDR2 SMNVEV (reference sequence). The CDR3 contains 16 residues. CDR3 residues: CASSLQGARLNTEAFF. CDR3 sequence (DNA): TGTGCCAGCAGTTTACAGGGGGCCAGGTTGAACACTGAAGCTTTCTTT.

The genes are TRBV6-6 and TRBJ2-2; D call uncertain. The V gene's germline CDR1 is MNHNY and CDR2 SVGAGI (reference sequence). The CDR3 extends over 15 amino acids. The V gene lost 0 bases and the J gene lost 0 bases, with 5 bases spanning the gap. Written as DNA, the CDR3 is TGTGCCAGCAGTTACTCTACAGCGAACACCGGGGAGCTGTTTTTT. Amino acids: CASSYSTANTGELFF.

The V and J genes are TRBV7-6 and TRBJ1-4; D unclear. The CDR3 runs 19 residues. The germline V and J ends were trimmed by 4 bases and 0 bases, with 21 bases remaining between them. CDR1 and CDR2 from the germline V gene are SGHVS and FNYEAQ. In DNA, the CDR3 is TGTGCCAGCAGCTCCTTTCGACGGGGTAATCACACAACTAATGAAAAACTGTTTTTT. This sequence encodes CASSSFRRGNHTTNEKLFF.

This chain links TRBV10-3 with TRBJ1-1; D not resolved. Per germline, CDR1 ENHRY and CDR2 SYGVKD. This CDR3 spans 14 amino acids. V was clipped by 7 bases and J by 3 bases, with 15 bases between them. CDR3 sequence (DNA): TGTGCCATCACCCAACGGGTAGGTGACACTGAAGCTTTCTTT. Translation gives CAITQRVGDTEAFF.

V is TRBV7-2 and J is TRBJ2-5; D uncertain. The CDR3 runs 13 residues. Trimming removed 2 bases at V and 4 bases at J, with 8 bases between. Germline CDR1 SGHTA, CDR2 FQGNSA. CDR3 in DNA: TGTGCCAGCAGCTTACGAGGAGCAGAGACCCAGTACTTC. Amino acid sequence: CASSLRGAETQYF.

For this clone: One end of the junction varies from germline; a read error may be responsible. This chain connects TRBV10-2 to TRBJ2-4; D is undetermined. The CDR3 is 12 residues long. Germline V CDR1 and CDR2: WSHSY, SAAADI. Here the CDR3 DNA reads TGCGCCAGCAACCACGCAGGAAACAGTCAGTACTTC. Translating it yields CASNHAGNSQYF.